The 15 T cell receptor beta chains below all came from one sample that was sequenced in a study of post-analysis software for immune sequencing data. The antigens these receptors bind are not known. Unique molecular identifiers tagged the TCR beta cDNA libraries. TCRdb reprocessed the PCR reads via MiXCR and lists one record per CDR3 protein. The sample lists around 710,000 distinct CDR3 sequences; just over 45% were seen once. Findings of the study overall: Patients showed TRBV5-6, TRBV5-1 and TRBV20-1 among four to six TRBV segments more frequent than in controls.

Material for sequencing was blood. The source of these receptors is a girl aged 10 to 17 with multiple sclerosis.

This chain links TRBV7-9 with TRBJ1-2; 8 bases align to TRBD1. The V gene end was trimmed by 0 bases and the J gene end by 6 bases; junction bases not matched to a gene: 3. The CDR3 is 14 amino acids. Germline CDR1 and CDR2: SEHNR and FQNEAQ (reference sequence). The CDR3 here is CASSLADRVNGYTF. The CDR3 nucleotides are TGTGCCAGCAGCTTAGCGGACAGGGTTAATGGCTACACCTTC. Full variable domain (remainder filled in from reference TRBV7-9 and TRBJ1-2): DTGVSQNPRHKITKRGQNVTFRCDPISEHNRLYWYRQTLGQGPEFLTYFQNEAQLEKSRLLSDRFSAERPKGSFSTLEIQRTEQGDSAMYLCASSLADRVNGYTFGSGTRLTVV.

The genes are TRBV5-5 and TRBJ2-3; the match to TRBD2 covers 8 bases. Trimming removed 2 bases from V and 0 bases from J; junction bases left unmatched: 5. This CDR3 is built from 16 residues. The germline V gene encodes CDR1 SGHKS and CDR2 YYEKEE (reference sequence). CDR3 DNA sequence: TGTGCCAGCAGCTTTACGGGAGGGCGGAGCACAGATACGCAGTATTTT. Its protein product is CASSFTGGRSTDTQYF.

This sequence joins TRBV10-1 and TRBJ2-5, with TRBD2 matching 8 bases. CDR3 length equals 16 residues. CDR1 and CDR2 (germline): WNHNN, SYGVQD (reference sequence). Losses at the gene ends were 1 base for V and 11 bases for J; bases not matched to a gene: 15. CDR3 loop: CASSELPGLGPNEQYF. DNA of the CDR3: TGCGCCAGCAGTGAGTTGCCGGGACTAGGACCCAATGAGCAGTACTTC.

This clonotype has more than one count but fewer than ten. This chain uses TRBV7-9 with TRBJ1-1; tentatively, D is TRBD1 (5 bases). Between the trimmed V and J ends, which lost 2 bases and 4 bases, there was a span of 14 bases. The germline V gene has CDR1 SEHNR and CDR2 FQNEAQ (reference sequence). The length of the CDR3 is 15 residues. CDR3 sequence reads: CASSLFLGEGTEAFF. As DNA, the CDR3 is TGTGCCAGCAGCTTATTCCTGGGGGAGGGCACTGAAGCTTTCTTT.

The chain recombines TRBV25-1 with TRBJ2-3, with no clear D. The CDR3 extends over 14 amino acids. V was cut by 4 bases and J by 1 base, with 9 bases left in between. CDR1 and CDR2 (germline): MGHDK, SYGVNS. The DNA of the CDR3 is TGTGCCAGCAGTGGGCAATCAGGCACAGATACGCAGTATTTT. Amino acids: CASSGQSGTDTQYF.

The chain joins TRBV5-1 to TRBJ2-1; TRBD1 matches 9 bases. The CDR3 sequence is 14 residues long. Germline V gene sequence: CDR1 SGHRS, CDR2 YFSETQ. Germline trimming cut 7 bases from V and 3 bases from J; bases unmatched to any gene: 5. CDR3 sequence reads: CASRSDRGYNEQFF. DNA of the CDR3: TGCGCCAGCCGGTCGGACAGGGGCTACAATGAGCAGTTCTTC.

CDR3 region: CASSQDGLAGEGNIQYF. CDR3 bases: TGCGCCAGCAGCCAAGATGGCCTAGCGGGAGAGGGAAACATTCAGTACTTC. This chain links TRBV4-3 with TRBJ2-4, with 10 bases matching TRBD2. The CDR3 spans 17 residues. After removal of 0 bases from V and 6 bases from J, the junction contained 8 bases not matched to a gene. The germline CDR1 and CDR2 sequences are LGHNA and YSLEER.

With regard to this clonotype: The missing conserved phenylalanine or tryptophan at the end of this CDR3 makes a read error likely. This sequence joins TRBV4-1 and TRBJ2-1; D is possibly TRBD1 or TRBD2 (5 bases each). V dropped 0 bases and J dropped 5 bases, with 14 bases sitting between them. Germline V gene lookup returns CDR1 MGHRA and CDR2 YSYEKL. The CDR3 totals 16 residues. The DNA of the CDR3 is TGCGCCAGCAGCCAAGAATATCGCATGGGGGACAATGAGCAGTTCGTC. It yields the protein CASSQEYRMGDNEQFV.

V gene TRBV7-3 combines with J gene TRBJ1-1; 7 bases agree with TRBD1. V lost 5 bases and J lost 7; bases outside the gene matches: 7. Germline values: CDR1 SGHTA, CDR2 FQGTGA. This CDR3 has 13 amino acids. The CDR3, as DNA: TGTGCCAGCAGCCTAGGGACAGAGAATGAAGCTTTCTTT. Encoded protein: CASSLGTENEAFF. Full variable domain (outside the CDR3, taken from reference TRBV7-3 and TRBJ1-1): GAGVSQTPSNKVTEKGKYVELRCDPISGHTALYWYRQSLGQGPEFLIYFQGTGAADDSGLPNDRFFAVRPEGSVSTLKIQRTERGDSAVYLCASSLGTENEAFFGQGTRLTVV.

The chain recombines TRBV10-3 with TRBJ2-5; D is perhaps TRBD2 (7 bases). The CDR3 runs 13 residues. V was cut by 4 bases and J by 5 bases, with 11 bases left in between. The germline CDR1 and CDR2 sequences are ENHRY and SYGVKD. The DNA for the CDR3 is TGTGCCATCAGTGCGGGGGGCTTTGAGACCCAGTACTTC. Translating it yields CAISAGGFETQYF.

The rearrangement links TRBV10-1 to TRBJ1-2; tentative D call: TRBD1 (5 bases). Trimming stripped 4 bases from V and 0 bases from J, with 6 bases between. The CDR3 sequence is 13 residues long. CDR1 WNHNN and CDR2 SYGVQD come from the germline V gene (reference sequence). CDR3 sequence reads: CASSAGANYGYTF. As DNA, the CDR3 is TGCGCCAGCAGTGCGGGGGCTAACTATGGCTACACCTTC.

There are a few counts of this clonotype. The gene calls are TRBV7-8 and TRBJ2-5; 12 nucleotides match TRBD2. This CDR3 has 18 amino acids. The J segment lost 4 bases and the V segment lost 0 bases, leaving 9 bases of the junction unmatched. Germline values: CDR1 SGHVS, CDR2 FQNEAQ. This CDR3 reads CASSLAGRLAGVPETQYF. The DNA of the CDR3 is TGTGCCAGCAGCTTAGCCGGGAGACTAGCGGGAGTCCCAGAGACCCAGTACTTC.

The chain has TRBV5-6 and TRBJ2-5, with D hard to call. The CDR3 has 14 amino acids. The germline V and J ends were trimmed by 0 bases and 0 bases, with 6 bases remaining between them. CDR1 SGHDT and CDR2 YYEEEE come from the germline V gene. CDR3 protein: CASSLVQHQETQYF. DNA for the CDR3: TGTGCCAGCAGCTTGGTTCAACACCAAGAGACCCAGTACTTC.

This clonotype has only one observation. The J gene is TRBJ1-1, the V gene TRBV7-2, with D perhaps matching TRBD1 (6 bases). Germline lookup yields CDR1 SGHTA and CDR2 FQGNSA. Trimming left V 1 base short and J 7 bases short, with 13 bases between. The CDR3 has 14 amino acids. The CDR3 DNA sequence: TGTGCCAGCAGCTTAGTGACAGGTGGAGGTGAAGCTTTCTTT. Amino acid sequence: CASSLVTGGGEAFF.

The V call is TRBV12-5, the J call TRBJ2-3, with TRBD1 matching 10 bases. The CDR3 spans 15 residues. The V segment lost 5 bases and the J segment 3 bases; nucleotides outside the gene matches: 5. Germline V gene data show CDR1 as LGHNT and CDR2 as FRNRAP. Written as DNA, the CDR3 is TGTGCTAGTGGTCTGGGACAGGGGATGACAGATACGCAGTATTTT. Amino acid sequence: CASGLGQGMTDTQYF.